This note documents a single T cell receptor beta chain sequence. The data derive from a study of shared clonotypes between healthy human individuals. Method: immunoSEQ multiplex PCR; TCRdb's copy keeps in-frame clones and lacks some. The top ten hold about 0.38% of the sample, which has about 2.4 million clones, 93% seen once. The CDR3 has 15 amino acids. The ends were cut back, 3 bases at V and 3 bases at J, with 12 bases in the middle. The germline V gene encodes CDR1 SNHLY and CDR2 FYNNEI. This chain links TRBV2 with TRBJ1-5, with D perhaps matching TRBD1 (6 bases). Sequences were obtained from naive CD4+ T cells from PBMCs. This sample's subset: CD45RA+ positively selected. The sequence came from a man between 18 and 29 years old in good health. Some clones in this sample may be carry-over from other donors' samples. The CDR3 loop reads CASSDYGQSNQPQHF. DNA of the CDR3: TGTGCCAGCAGTGATTACGGACAGTCCAATCAGCCCCAGCATTTT. Variable domain in full (rest from reference TRBV2 and TRBJ1-5): EPEVTQTPSHQVTQMGQEVILRCVPISNHLYFYWYRQILGQKVEFLVSFYNNEISEKSEIFDDQFSVERPDGSNFTLKIRSTKLEDSAMYFCASSDYGQSNQPQHFGDGTRLSIL.